The present entry profiles one T cell receptor (beta chain) with its context. Its antigen is not identified. This CDR3 has 14 residues. Germline V lookup: CDR1 MDHEN, CDR2 SYDVKM. Trimming shortened V by 6 bases and J by 3 bases, and 14 bases separated the two germline ends. This record belongs to a study of vaccination effects on CD4 cells after COVID-19. Assay used: immunoSEQ multiplex PCR; TCRdb lists only in-frame clones, some missing. The table lists around 60,000 clones, about three quarters of them singletons. Isolating CD4+ T cells followed roughly ten days of culture. This rearrangement joins TRBV28 to TRBJ2-5; D might be TRBD1 (7 bases). Sample: CD4+ T cells from PBMCs cultured without peptide, taken before COVID-19 vaccination. The source is a human donor who received a COVID-19 vaccine. The CDR3, as DNA: TGTGCCAGCAGCCAGGGGGGACGGGAAGAGACCCAGTACTTC. As protein: CASSQGGREETQYF. The full variable domain, its missing parts supplied by reference TRBV28 and TRBJ2-5, is DVKVTQSSRYLVKRTGEKVFLECVQDMDHENMFWYRQDPGLGLRLIYFSYDVKMKEKGDIPEGYSVSREKKERFSLILESASTNQTSMYLCASSQGGREETQYFGPGTRLLVL.